These 18 T cell receptor beta chains share one sample of origin, sequenced in a study of blood T cell repertoires in COVID-19. Sequencing used immunoSEQ multiplex PCR; TCRdb keeps in-frame clones, though not all of them. This table has almost 200,000 clones, around four fifths appearing once. The sequencing sample was made of peripheral blood. The receptors come from a man aged 60-69 years with COVID-19, enrolled during active disease.

J is TRBJ2-4 and V is TRBV15; perhaps TRBD1 as D (7 bases). Germline V gene sequence: CDR1 LNHNV, CDR2 YYDKDF (reference sequence). CDR3 size: 18 residues. Trimming removed 1 base from V and 2 bases from J, with 18 bases in between. CDR3 sequence (DNA): TGTGCCACCAGCAGAGCCCCAGGGGGAGGTTTGACCAAAAACATTCAGTACTTC. Translation gives CATSRAPGGGLTKNIQYF.

The chain uses TRBV2 and TRBJ2-1; tentative D call: TRBD2 (5 bases). The CDR3 runs to 12 residues. Deletions cut 6 bases from V and 5 bases from J, with 8 bases between. CDR1 is SNHLY and CDR2 is FYNNEI in the germline V gene. The CDR3 DNA reads TGTGCCAGCAGGGTGGGAGACAATGAGCAGTTCTTC. Translated: CASRVGDNEQFF.

The rearrangement uses TRBV7-2 and TRBJ1-5, with 7 bases lining up with TRBD1. The length of the CDR3 is 18 residues. Germline V gives CDR1 SGHTA, CDR2 FQGNSA. Trimming at V came to 1 base and at J to 2 bases, leaving 11 bases not matched to a gene. The chain's CDR3 is CASSLGGNRGGGNQPQHF. The CDR3 nucleotides read TGTGCCAGCAGCTTAGGGGGAAACAGGGGAGGAGGCAATCAGCCCCAGCATTTT.

V usage is TRBV5-7 and J usage is TRBJ1-5; 8 bases fit TRBD1. TRBV5-7 is sorted into the ORF group, with uncertain function. V gave up 0 bases and J gave up 0 bases; unmatched junction bases: 2. This CDR3 is built from 16 residues. CDR3 loop: CASSLGDRFSNQPQHF. DNA of the CDR3: TGTGCCAGCAGCTTGGGGGACAGGTTTAGCAATCAGCCCCAGCATTTT.

In DNA form, the CDR3 reads TGTGCCAGCAGTTCCAGGAGGGGTGGCTACACCTTC. Its translation: CASSSRRGGYTF. V usage is TRBV27 and J usage is TRBJ1-2; possible D gene TRBD1, 5 bases. V lost 4 bases to trimming and J lost 7 bases, with 10 bases between them. CDR3 length: 12 amino acids. The V gene's germline CDR1 is MNHEY and CDR2 SMNVEV (reference sequence).

The chain's CDR3 is CASSGRNPGGSHEQYF. CDR3 nucleotides: TGTGCCAGCAGCGGAAGAAATCCGGGAGGTTCCCACGAGCAGTACTTC. The gene calls are TRBV9 and TRBJ2-7, with 7 nucleotides matching TRBD2. Germline CDR1 and CDR2: SGDLS and YYNGEE. This CDR3 spans 16 amino acids. V trimming: 3 bases; J trimming: 5 bases; junction bases outside the gene matches: 14.

The V call is TRBV3-1 (or the pseudogene TRBV3-2), the J call TRBJ1-2; unclear D gene. Trimming cost V 1 base and J 11 bases, with 11 bases left between them. The germline gives CDR1 LGHDT, CDR2 YNNKEL (reference sequence). This CDR3 has 12 amino acids. DNA for the CDR3: TGTGCCAGCAGCCAAGGGCAGTTCCATTACACCTTC. Its translation: CASSQGQFHYTF.

This clone occurred once. The chain employs TRBV15 and TRBJ2-1; 8 nucleotides line up with TRBD2. CDR3 size: 20 residues. Germline values: CDR1 LNHNV, CDR2 YYDKDF (reference sequence). J was trimmed by 0 bases and V by 1 base; bases with no gene match: 14. For the CDR3, the DNA is TGTGCCACCAGCAGAGCCCGGGAGGGCCTGGTATCCAGCTCCTACAATGAGCAGTTCTTC. Translated, it gives CATSRAREGLVSSSYNEQFF.

The chain combines TRBV28 with TRBJ2-7, with D perhaps matching TRBD1 (5 bases). The V and J ends lost 6 bases and 6 bases respectively, with 15 bases between them. This CDR3 is 13 amino acids long. The germline V gene encodes CDR1 MDHEN and CDR2 SYDVKM. This CDR3 is CASSPATGSEQYF. CDR3 bases: TGTGCCAGCAGCCCGGCCACAGGCTCCGAGCAGTACTTC.

The chain employs TRBV6-5 and TRBJ2-1; D remains ambiguous. CDR1 MNHEY and CDR2 SVGAGI come from the germline V gene. The CDR3 length is 13 residues. The V end lost 5 bases, the J end lost 9 bases, and 14 bases lay between the germline ends. The chain's CDR3 is CASSPPPSVEQFF. The DNA for the CDR3 is TGTGCCAGCAGTCCGCCCCCCAGTGTTGAGCAGTTCTTC.

The chain recombines TRBV11-2 with TRBJ2-5, with a possible D match to TRBD2 (5 bases). Between the trimmed V and J ends, which lost 5 bases and 5 bases, there was a span of 15 bases. The length of the CDR3 is 14 residues. Germline V gives CDR1 SGHAT, CDR2 FQNNGV. The DNA for the CDR3 is TGTGCCAGCAGCCCCTTGGGAGTAGGGGAGACCCAGTACTTC. The encoded protein is CASSPLGVGETQYF.

Comment on this clone: The sample has other DNA sequences that encode this CDR3 too. The chain employs TRBV3-1 (or the pseudogene TRBV3-2) and TRBJ1-5; no firm D call. Trimming stripped 1 base from V and 2 bases from J, with 6 bases between. Germline V gene sequence: CDR1 LGHDT, CDR2 YNNKEL (reference sequence). This CDR3 spans 14 amino acids. CDR3 nucleotide sequence: TGTGCCAGCAGCCAAGGCAGCGGCAATCAGCCCCAGCATTTT. Translated: CASSQGSGNQPQHF.

V gene TRBV27 combines with J gene TRBJ1-6; the D gene is possibly TRBD1 (5 bases). V dropped 3 bases and J dropped 11 bases, with 11 bases sitting between them. The CDR3 runs to 13 residues. CDR1 and CDR2 (germline): MNHEY, SMNVEV (reference sequence). CDR3 DNA sequence: TGTGCCAGCAGTTTCCCGGGGGAGACACCCCTCCACTTT. This codes for CASSFPGETPLHF.

The V and J genes are TRBV20-1 and TRBJ1-1; D not resolved. Trimming took off 3 bases at V and 1 base at J, with 12 bases between the two ends. The CDR3 runs to 14 residues. Germline CDR1 reads DFQATT; CDR2 reads SNEGSKA (reference sequence). CDR3 sequence (DNA): TGCAGTGCTAGTTCGAGTCTGAAGAACACTGAAGCTTTCTTT. Translating it yields CSASSSLKNTEAFF.

The V gene is TRBV28, the J gene TRBJ2-1; D might be TRBD1 (5 bases). Germline values: CDR1 MDHEN, CDR2 SYDVKM. This CDR3 comprises 13 residues. Trimming stripped 7 bases from V and 9 bases from J, with 16 bases between. CDR3 bases: TGTGCCAGCATTCTCCAGGGTGGCGGTGAGCAGTTCTTC. It is translated as CASILQGGGEQFF.

This sequence joins TRBV27 and TRBJ1-2, with TRBD1 identical over 8 bases. CDR3 length: 13 amino acids. Germline trimming cut 8 bases from V and 10 bases from J; bases unmatched to any gene: 12. The germline gives CDR1 MNHEY, CDR2 SMNVEV (reference sequence). CDR3 region: CASAQDRVSTYTF. The CDR3 nucleotides are TGTGCCAGCGCTCAGGACAGGGTATCGACCTACACCTTC.

This clone was observed a single time. The DNA for the CDR3 is TGTGCCAGCCGGACAGATTATGGCTACACCTTC. It yields the protein CASRTDYGYTF. The chain carries TRBV19 and TRBJ1-2; tentatively, D is TRBD1 (6 bases). The CDR3 totals 11 residues. V shed 9 bases and J shed 5 bases, with 10 bases lying between them. In germline, CDR1 is LNHDA, CDR2 SQIVND (reference sequence).

This clone came up once. The V and J genes are TRBV28 and TRBJ1-1, with TRBD1 identical over 11 bases. The germline V gene encodes CDR1 MDHEN and CDR2 SYDVKM. This CDR3 spans 16 amino acids. The V and J ends lost 6 bases and 3 bases, in that order; junction bases with no gene match: 9. The DNA of the CDR3 is TGTGCCAGCAGGTCGGGACAGGGGGGGCGGGACACTGAAGCTTTCTTT. This encodes CASRSGQGGRDTEAFF.